This TCR beta chain was obtained from a study of T cells in Graves' hyperthyroidism and ophthalmopathy. Overall study findings and caveats: The majority of expanded thyroid clonotypes above 0.001 also appeared in blood. The authors' 13 V-J model separated ophthalmopathy from stable hyperthyroidism. The model predicted ophthalmopathy a median approximately 6 months before onset.

Stability of Graves' hyperthyroidism was defined as absent ophthalmopathy progression within 18 months. The TCR beta CDR3 regions underwent amplification using RNA transcripts as the source. The TCR CDR3 first-round RT-PCR relied on the HTBI primer set. TCRdb passed the multiplex PCR reads through MiXCR, listing each CDR3 protein once. The sample shows hundreds of thousands of distinct CDR3 sequences, about 14% of them seen only once. This clonotype was observed a handful of times. Its antigen remains unknown. CDR1 and CDR2 from the germline V gene are SEHNR and FQNEAQ (reference sequence). V lost 4 bases and J lost 7; bases outside the gene matches: 13. The CDR3 is made up of 16 amino acids.

The TCR comes from a woman between 18 and 29 years old with Graves' hyperthyroidism. V gene TRBV7-9 combines with J gene TRBJ1-2, with 9 positions matching TRBD1. Sequencing used blood. In DNA, the CDR3 is TGTGCCAGCAGCTCGACGGGTTGGACAGGGGCTGCTGGCTACACCTTC. This encodes CASSSTGWTGAAGYTF.